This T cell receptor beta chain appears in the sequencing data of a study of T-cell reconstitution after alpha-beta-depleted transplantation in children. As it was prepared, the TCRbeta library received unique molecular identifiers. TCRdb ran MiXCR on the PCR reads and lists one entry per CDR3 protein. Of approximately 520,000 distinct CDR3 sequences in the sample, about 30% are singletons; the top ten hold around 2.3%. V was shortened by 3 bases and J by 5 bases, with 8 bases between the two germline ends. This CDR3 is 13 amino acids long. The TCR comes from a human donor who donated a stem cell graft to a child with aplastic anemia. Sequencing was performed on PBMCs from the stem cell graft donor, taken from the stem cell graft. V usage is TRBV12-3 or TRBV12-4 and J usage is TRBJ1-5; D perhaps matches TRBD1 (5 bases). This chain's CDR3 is CASSLQGYQPQHF. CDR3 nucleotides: TGTGCCAGCAGTTTGCAGGGTTATCAGCCCCAGCATTTT.